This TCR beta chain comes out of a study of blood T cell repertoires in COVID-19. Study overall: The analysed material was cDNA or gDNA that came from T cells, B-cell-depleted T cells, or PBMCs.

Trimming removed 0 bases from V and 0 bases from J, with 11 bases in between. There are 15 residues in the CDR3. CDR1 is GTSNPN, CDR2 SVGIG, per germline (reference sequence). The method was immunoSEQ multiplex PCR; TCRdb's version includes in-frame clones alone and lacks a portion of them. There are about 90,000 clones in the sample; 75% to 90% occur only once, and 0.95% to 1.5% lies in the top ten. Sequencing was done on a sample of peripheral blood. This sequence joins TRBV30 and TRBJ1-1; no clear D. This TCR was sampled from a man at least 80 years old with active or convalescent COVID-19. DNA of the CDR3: TGTGCCTGGAGTGTAGCAGGTTATATGAACACTGAAGCTTTCTTT. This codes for CAWSVAGYMNTEAFF.